Presented here are 18 T cell receptor beta chains from one specimen sequenced in a study of blood T cell repertoires in COVID-19. Only in-frame clones appear in the TCRdb table, and some are missing; sequencing was by immunoSEQ multiplex PCR. The sample has some 400,000 clones; 80% to 90% are singletons. Sequencing input: PBMCs or T cells enriched from blood (not recorded which). All receptors derive from a man aged 25-45 years who had recovered from COVID-19.

The chain carries TRBV3-1 (or the pseudogene TRBV3-2) and TRBJ2-5, with a possible D match to TRBD1 (5 bases). Germline CDR1 LGHDT, CDR2 YNNKEL (reference sequence). This CDR3 comprises 14 residues. Trimming removed 2 bases at V and 9 bases at J, with 16 bases between. Written as DNA, the CDR3 is TGTGCCAGCAGCCAAAATCCGGCGGTGACAGCCCAGTACTTC. Amino acid sequence: CASSQNPAVTAQYF.

The chain combines TRBV3-1 (or the pseudogene TRBV3-2) with TRBJ2-1, with 8 bases lining up with TRBD2. The CDR3 runs 16 residues. CDR1 is LGHDT, CDR2 YNNKEL, per germline (reference sequence). Trimming at V came to 4 bases and at J to 7 bases, leaving 12 bases not matched to a gene. CDR3 in DNA: TGTGCCAGCAGCCTTCGGGGGGGAGGGCCATGGAATGAGCAGTTCTTC. Translation: CASSLRGGGPWNEQFF.

The chain couples TRBV7-6 to TRBJ1-1; TRBD1 might be the D (5 bases). Germline CDR1 is SGHVS and CDR2 is FNYEAQ. The ends were cut back, 5 bases at V and 2 bases at J, with 18 bases in the middle. The CDR3 length is 16 residues. Here the CDR3 DNA reads TGTGCCAGCAGCCCCCGGGTGGGGCGATTTAACACTGAAGCTTTCTTT. It is translated as CASSPRVGRFNTEAFF.

This sequence joins TRBV18 and TRBJ2-7; TRBD1 is a possible D gene (5 bases). Trimming pared 0 bases from V and 7 bases from J, leaving 16 bases between. Germline CDR1 KGHSH, CDR2 LQKENI. CDR3 size: 15 residues. DNA of the CDR3: TGTGCCAGCTCACCACCTGGGGCGGCTCCCGCGGAGCAGTACTTC. It encodes CASSPPGAAPAEQYF.

DNA for the CDR3: TGCGCCAGCAGCTTGGGGACAGGGGAGGGAGATACGCAGTATTTT. It yields the protein CASSLGTGEGDTQYF. The rearrangement joins TRBV5-1 to TRBJ2-3; 9 bases align to TRBD1. CDR3 length: 15 amino acids. From germline, CDR1 is SGHRS and CDR2 YFSETQ. With 0 bases clipped from V and 5 bases from J, the junction kept 4 bases outside the gene matches.

The chain has TRBV22-1 and TRBJ2-7; the table gives TRBD1 as D, unverified against the DNA. TRBV22-1 represents a pseudogene. The CDR3 runs to 17 residues. As DNA, the CDR3 is TGTCCTGGGAGCGCACGCACCCGGGACAGGGTGGGTAGCGAGCAGTACTTC. As protein: CPGSARTRDRVGSEQYF.

V gene TRBV16 combines with J gene TRBJ2-3, with unresolved D. With 4 bases removed from V and 6 bases from J, the gap between germline ends came to 8 bases. The CDR3 spans 12 residues. The germline CDR1 and CDR2 sequences are KGHSY and FQNENV. CDR3 sequence reads: CASSPIRDTQYF. The CDR3 DNA reads TGTGCCAGCAGCCCGATCAGGGATACGCAGTATTTT.

The genes are TRBV13 and TRBJ2-7, with TRBD2 identical over 7 bases. Germline values: CDR1 PRHDT, CDR2 FYEKMQ (reference sequence). The J segment lost 4 bases and the V segment lost 5 bases, leaving 14 bases of the junction unmatched. CDR3 length equals 16 residues. CDR3 sequence reads: CASSKGGRGSAYEQYF. The DNA of the CDR3 is TGTGCCAGCAGCAAAGGAGGGCGCGGGAGTGCGTACGAGCAGTACTTC.

The rearrangement joins TRBV5-1 to TRBJ1-1, with 8 nucleotides matching TRBD1. Trimming cost V 1 base and J 5 bases; bases outside gene matches: 4. The CDR3 covers 14 residues. Germline assignment: CDR1 SGHRS and CDR2 YFSETQ. For the CDR3, the DNA is TGCGCCAGCAGCTTGTGGGGACAGGAGACTGAAGCTTTCTTT. Translating it yields CASSLWGQETEAFF.

The chain has TRBV11-2 and TRBJ1-1; D ambiguous. The ends were cut back, 5 bases at V and 0 bases at J, with 13 bases in the middle. Germline V lookup: CDR1 SGHAT, CDR2 FQNNGV. The CDR3 extends over 15 amino acids. The CDR3 nucleotides are TGTGCCAGCAGCACTAGGCCAGGATTGAACACTGAAGCTTTCTTT. Protein: CASSTRPGLNTEAFF.

This clone was seen a single time. V and J are TRBV4-2 and TRBJ2-5, with a tentative D call TRBD1 (6 bases). The CDR3 length is 19 residues. Per germline, CDR1 LGHNA and CDR2 YNFKEQ. The V and J ends lost 4 bases and 5 bases respectively, with 29 bases between them. Here the CDR3 reads CASSPSQGPPSSYGETQYF. The CDR3 DNA sequence: TGTGCCAGCAGCCCCTCACAGGGACCCCCTTCATCCTATGGGGAGACCCAGTACTTC.

The chain couples TRBV10-1 to TRBJ2-5, with 8 bases lining up with TRBD2. After removal of 6 bases from V and 5 bases from J, the junction contained 17 bases not matched to a gene. In germline, CDR1 is WNHNN, CDR2 SYGVQD (reference sequence). The length of the CDR3 is 17 residues. The CDR3 reads CASRGPMAAGAWETQYF. The CDR3 bases are TGCGCCAGCAGGGGGCCTATGGCAGCGGGAGCTTGGGAGACCCAGTACTTC.

The table lists this clone with a count of one. DNA of the CDR3: TGTGCCAGCTCACTACTAGCGGGGTCCTACGAGCAGTACTTC. It encodes CASSLLAGSYEQYF. V usage is TRBV18 and J usage is TRBJ2-7; 10 nucleotides align to TRBD2. Germline CDR1 and CDR2: KGHSH and LQKENI. V dropped 4 bases and J dropped 1; count of bases not matched to a gene: 1. The CDR3 has 14 amino acids.

V is TRBV18 and J is TRBJ2-1; TRBD2 aligns across 8 bases. Germline assignment: CDR1 KGHSH and CDR2 LQKENI. The V segment lost 2 bases and the J segment 8 bases; nucleotides outside the gene matches: 8. The CDR3 is made up of 15 amino acids. The CDR3 loop is CASSPGLAPFDEQFF. DNA of the CDR3: TGTGCCAGCTCACCAGGACTAGCACCCTTCGATGAGCAGTTCTTC.

In regard to this clone: In the same sample, other DNA sequences code for this CDR3. The V and J genes are TRBV5-1 and TRBJ1-2, with D uncertain. Trimming left V 4 bases short and J 0 bases short, with 7 bases between. The CDR3 sequence is 13 residues long. Germline CDR1 SGHRS, CDR2 YFSETQ. CDR3 nucleotide sequence: TGCGCCAGCAGCCCAGGATCTAACTATGGCTACACCTTC. Amino acids: CASSPGSNYGYTF.

This CDR3 is CASQPGKSYEQYF. The CDR3 DNA is TGTGCCAGTCAGCCGGGGAAGAGCTACGAGCAGTACTTC. This sequence joins TRBV19 and TRBJ2-7; D perhaps matches TRBD2 (5 bases). V was clipped by 8 bases and J by 3 bases, with 14 bases between them. Germline lookup yields CDR1 LNHDA and CDR2 SQIVND (reference sequence). This CDR3 is built from 13 residues. Complete variable domain (other parts from reference TRBV19 and TRBJ2-7): DGGITQSPKYLFRKEGQNVTLSCEQNLNHDAMYWYRQDPGQGLRLIYYSQIVNDFQKGDIAEGYSVSREKKESFPLTVTSAQKNPTAFYLCASQPGKSYEQYFGPGTRLTVT.

The rearrangement links TRBV10-1 to TRBJ1-1, with no clear D. CDR3 length equals 15 residues. Germline lookup yields CDR1 WNHNN and CDR2 SYGVQD (reference sequence). Trimming cost V 5 bases and J 3 bases, with 16 bases left between them. The CDR3 protein is CASSSKVGKYTEAFF. The CDR3 bases are TGCGCCAGCAGTTCCAAGGTCGGGAAATACACTGAAGCTTTCTTT.

The CDR3 here is CASSYSAEDYGYTF. CDR3 nucleotide sequence: TGTGCCAGCAGTTACTCAGCGGAGGACTATGGCTACACCTTC. The chain carries TRBV6-5 and TRBJ1-2; the D is unclear. V shed 0 bases and J shed 3 bases, with 8 bases lying between them. The germline CDR1 and CDR2 sequences are MNHEY and SVGAGI. There are 14 residues in the CDR3.